These 18 T cell receptor beta chains originate from one sample sequenced in a study of blood T cell repertoires in COVID-19. Clones were read by immunoSEQ multiplex PCR, and TCRdb kept only the in-frame ones, dropping some. The sample includes about 270,000 clones, about 86% of them seen just once. Sequences were obtained from peripheral blood. The receptor source for this set is an older woman with active or convalescent COVID-19.

The chain links TRBV19 to TRBJ2-7, with TRBD2 matching over 11 bases. This CDR3 has 13 residues. Germline CDR1 and CDR2: LNHDA and SQIVND (reference sequence). V dropped 5 bases and J dropped 4; count of bases not matched to a gene: 1. The DNA for the CDR3 is TGTGCCAGTAGTTCTAGCGGGGGGTACGAGCAGTACTTC. Its protein product is CASSSSGGYEQYF.

The CDR3 nucleotides read TGTGCCAGCAGCTTCCAGGTTATTAATGAAAAACTGTTTTTT. Encoded protein: CASSFQVINEKLFF. The J gene is TRBJ1-4, the V gene TRBV5-6; no definite D call. The CDR3 length is 14 residues. Trimming removed 2 bases from V and 4 bases from J, with 9 bases in between. CDR1 and CDR2 (germline): SGHDT, YYEEEE.

This clone was picked up one time. The chain uses TRBV9 and TRBJ2-3, with 12 bases aligning to TRBD2. V gave up 4 bases and J gave up 4 bases; unmatched junction bases: 7. The CDR3 has 16 amino acids. In germline, CDR1 is SGDLS, CDR2 YYNGEE. CDR3 in DNA: TGTGCCAGCAGCTCTCCTAGCGGGGGGGTCGCAGATACGCAGTATTTT. It encodes CASSSPSGGVADTQYF.

In its sample, this clone was seen a few times. J is TRBJ1-6 and V is TRBV30; D is ambiguous. In germline, CDR1 is GTSNPN, CDR2 SVGIG (reference sequence). This CDR3 has 13 amino acids. The CDR3 protein is CARGQSYNSPLHF. Here the CDR3 DNA reads TGTGCGCGCGGTCAGTCTTATAATTCACCCCTCCACTTT. The full variable domain, rest sourced from reference TRBV30 and TRBJ1-6, is SQTIHQWPATLVQPVGSPLSLECTVEGTSNPNLYWYRQAAGRGLQLLFYSVGIGQISSEVPQNLSASRPQDRQFILSSKKLLLSDSGFYLCARGQSYNSPLHFGNGTRLTVT.

The rearrangement joins TRBV18 to TRBJ2-2; D gene unclear. The length of the CDR3 is 16 residues. The germline CDR1 and CDR2 sequences are KGHSH and LQKENI. The ends were cut back, 3 bases at V and 6 bases at J, with 17 bases in the middle. This chain's CDR3 is CASSPQKRPVPGELFF. As DNA, the CDR3 is TGTGCCAGCTCACCGCAAAAGCGCCCTGTCCCCGGGGAGCTGTTTTTT.

This clone was seen only a few times. The rearrangement joins TRBV7-9 to TRBJ2-3; 9 nucleotides match TRBD2. V gave up 2 bases and J gave up 4 bases; unmatched junction bases: 10. The germline CDR1 and CDR2 sequences are SEHNR and FQNEAQ (reference sequence). The CDR3 spans 17 residues. Here the CDR3 DNA reads TGTGCCAGCAGCTTACCCCTCAGCGGGGGGCCGGCAGATACGCAGTATTTT. It yields the protein CASSLPLSGGPADTQYF.

This chain joins TRBV12-5 and TRBJ2-1, with 14 positions matching TRBD2. Germline CDR1 reads LGHNT; CDR2 reads FRNRAP. The trim removed 6 bases at V and 6 bases at J, leaving 4 bases unmatched. The CDR3 is 15 amino acids. CDR3 nucleotide sequence: TGTGCTAGTGGCTCGGGACTAGCGGGGGTCAATGAGCAGTTCTTC. It is translated as CASGSGLAGVNEQFF.

The chain links TRBV12-5 to TRBJ1-1; possibly TRBD1 for D (6 bases). Trimming pared 2 bases from V and 11 bases from J, leaving 12 bases between. This CDR3 is built from 12 residues. Looked up from germline, CDR1 is LGHNT and CDR2 is FRNRAP. CDR3 protein: CASGLTGPVAFF. The CDR3 coding sequence is TGTGCTAGTGGTTTGACAGGGCCTGTGGCTTTCTTT.

The chain uses TRBV27 and TRBJ2-3; D is perhaps TRBD1 (5 bases). Germline values: CDR1 MNHEY, CDR2 SMNVEV (reference sequence). Deletions cut 4 bases from V and 5 bases from J, with 13 bases between. The CDR3 has 14 residues. The CDR3 region has the DNA TGTGCCAGCAGTTCATTTCCCAGGGTAGATACGCAGTATTTT. Its translation is CASSSFPRVDTQYF.

This chain connects TRBV5-4 to TRBJ1-2; TRBD1 matches 7 bases. The CDR3 contains 16 residues. The junction had 11 bases not matched to a gene; V was cut back by 0 bases and J by 6 bases. Germline V gene data show CDR1 as SGHNT and CDR2 as YYREEE (reference sequence). CDR3 residues: CASSLARQGKGNGYTF. The DNA for the CDR3 is TGTGCCAGCAGCTTGGCCAGACAGGGAAAGGGAAATGGCTACACCTTC.

V usage is TRBV9 and J usage is TRBJ2-7; D is undetermined. The germline gives CDR1 SGDLS, CDR2 YYNGEE. V was cut by 2 bases and J by 3 bases, with 9 bases left in between. CDR3 length: 13 residues. CDR3 sequence (DNA): TGTGCCAGCAGCGTCCCCCCACTCTACGAGCAGTACTTC. Translation gives CASSVPPLYEQYF.

The genes are TRBV5-6 and TRBJ1-4; TRBD1 matches at 8 bases. Germline lookup yields CDR1 SGHDT and CDR2 YYEEEE. V was clipped by 4 bases and J by 8 bases; unmatched bases: 7. The CDR3 spans 14 residues. The CDR3 coding sequence is TGTGCCAGCAGCGCGACAGGGGTGAAGGAAAAACTGTTTTTT. As protein: CASSATGVKEKLFF.

The rearrangement uses TRBV6-4 and TRBJ2-1; 9 nucleotides align to TRBD2. CDR1 MRHNA and CDR2 SNTAGT come from the germline V gene. V lost 2 bases to trimming and J lost 4 bases; unmatched junction nucleotides: 3. There are 15 residues in the CDR3. The CDR3, as DNA: TGTGCCAGCAGTGACACGCGGGGGGGGTACAATGAGCAGTTCTTC. Protein product: CASSDTRGGYNEQFF.

This chain joins TRBV11-3 and TRBJ2-7; D is possibly TRBD1 (6 bases). CDR3 length equals 16 residues. V was trimmed by 5 bases and J by 6 bases, leaving 23 bases between them. Per the germline V gene, CDR1 is SGHNT and CDR2 is YENEEA. The CDR3 DNA sequence: TGTGCCAGCAGCCTTTGGCCAGGGGCCCTTGGGCCCGAGCAGTACTTC. Protein product: CASSLWPGALGPEQYF.

J is TRBJ2-1 and V is TRBV6-5, with 9 bases that match TRBD1. V shed 4 bases, J shed 7 bases, and the junction held 8 bases outside the gene matches. The CDR3 consists of 15 residues. The germline V gene encodes CDR1 MNHEY and CDR2 SVGAGI. The DNA of the CDR3 is TGTGCCAGCAGTTTACAGGGGGCTTCGATTAATGAGCAGTTCTTC. Translation: CASSLQGASINEQFF.

The chain uses TRBV13 and TRBJ2-1; 12 positions match TRBD2. V lost 8 bases, J lost 4 bases, and 9 bases stayed unmatched. The CDR3 is 16 residues long. Germline V CDR1 and CDR2: PRHDT, FYEKMQ (reference sequence). The CDR3 DNA reads as TGTGCCAGCGCCGCTAGCGGGGGGGCGTGGTACAATGAGCAGTTCTTC. This codes for CASAASGGAWYNEQFF.

The chain couples TRBV7-2 to TRBJ1-4; perhaps TRBD1 as D (5 bases). Trimming cost V 5 bases and J 10 bases, with 14 bases left between them. The CDR3 contains 13 residues. Germline CDR1 is SGHTA and CDR2 is FQGNSA. CDR3 in amino acids: CASSTQTGGKLFF. CDR3 DNA sequence: TGTGCCAGCAGCACCCAAACGGGGGGAAAACTGTTTTTT.

As regards this clone: The same CDR3 can be traced to other DNA sequences in this sample. The chain recombines TRBV7-2 with TRBJ2-5, with D tentatively TRBD2 (7 bases). Trimming took off 1 base at V and 1 base at J, with 10 bases between the two ends. The V gene's germline CDR1 is SGHTA and CDR2 FQGNSA. The CDR3 contains 15 residues. CDR3 in DNA: TGTGCCAGCAGCTTAGGAGGGGGGGGCCAAGAGACCCAGTACTTC. It is translated as CASSLGGGGQETQYF.